Presented here are 18 T cell receptor beta chains from one specimen sequenced in a study of blood T cell repertoires in COVID-19. Sequencing was performed with immunoSEQ multiplex PCR; in TCRdb, only in-frame clones are kept and a portion is missing. The data show approximately 390,000 clones, with around 90% seen just once and 6.5% held by the top ten. Input material: peripheral blood. The receptors come from a young man with active or convalescent COVID-19.

The chain couples TRBV19 to TRBJ1-5, with 8 bases aligning to TRBD1. This CDR3 is 17 amino acids long. The germline V gene encodes CDR1 LNHDA and CDR2 SQIVND (reference sequence). The V segment lost 5 bases and the J segment 4 bases; nucleotides outside the gene matches: 13. The CDR3 region is CASSVGHGTGRNQPQHF. DNA of the CDR3: TGTGCCAGTAGTGTTGGGCACGGGACAGGAAGAAATCAGCCCCAGCATTTT.

V and J are TRBV13 and TRBJ2-3; TRBD2 agrees at 8 bases. CDR3 length: 15 amino acids. The V gene's germline CDR1 is PRHDT and CDR2 FYEKMQ (reference sequence). V was clipped by 1 base and J by 10 bases; unmatched bases: 10. CDR3 sequence reads: CASSLAAGVVDAQYF. The CDR3 DNA sequence: TGTGCCAGCAGCTTAGCAGCGGGGGTTGTGGATGCGCAGTATTTT.

This chain's CDR3 is CASSSGQETQYF. CDR3 nucleotide sequence: TGTGCCAGCAGTTCAGGCCAAGAGACCCAGTACTTC. V usage is TRBV12-3 or TRBV12-4 and J usage is TRBJ2-5; no definite D call. Between the trimmed V and J ends, which lost 4 bases and 1 base, there was a span of 4 bases. There are 12 residues in the CDR3.

The chain uses TRBV5-8 and TRBJ1-5; D remains unclear. The CDR3 is made up of 13 amino acids. The germline gives CDR1 SGHTS, CDR2 YDEGEE. V was cut by 3 bases and J by 1 base, with 5 bases left in between. This chain's CDR3 is CASSSLSNQPQHF. As DNA, the CDR3 is TGTGCCAGCAGCTCCCTAAGCAATCAGCCCCAGCATTTT.

The CDR3 nucleotides are TGTGCCAGCAGGAGCGGGGGATTGAACAATCAGCCCCAGCATTTT. It codes for CASRSGGLNNQPQHF. This sequence joins TRBV28 and TRBJ1-5; D is possibly TRBD1 (5 bases). CDR3 length equals 15 residues. V lost 6 bases to trimming and J lost 3 bases, with 15 bases between them. CDR1 is MDHEN, CDR2 SYDVKM, per germline.

The chain couples TRBV7-2 to TRBJ2-1; D gene uncertain. V dropped 6 bases and J dropped 7 bases, with 16 bases sitting between them. Germline V gene data show CDR1 as SGHTA and CDR2 as FQGNSA. CDR3 length equals 14 residues. The CDR3 sequence is CASRYTVYGNEQFF. CDR3 DNA: TGTGCCAGCAGATATACAGTCTATGGGAATGAGCAGTTCTTC.

The chain links TRBV6-5 to TRBJ1-4; weak D call: TRBD1 (6 bases). The germline V gene encodes CDR1 MNHEY and CDR2 SVGAGI. This CDR3 has 13 residues. The V end lost 6 bases, the J end lost 8 bases, and 13 bases lay between the germline ends. The CDR3 nucleotides are TGTGCCAGCAGAATACAGGGTGCGGAAAAACTGTTTTTT. Translated: CASRIQGAEKLFF.

The chain carries TRBV9 and TRBJ2-1, with D perhaps matching TRBD2 (5 bases). CDR3 length equals 13 residues. V was cut by 0 bases and J by 9 bases, with 10 bases left in between. Germline V gene data show CDR1 as SGDLS and CDR2 as YYNGEE. CDR3 protein: CASSVVAAGEQFF. The CDR3 DNA follows: TGTGCCAGCAGCGTAGTAGCCGCGGGTGAGCAGTTCTTC.

The J gene is TRBJ1-1, the V gene TRBV19; TRBD1 might be the D (5 bases). Trimming removed 3 bases at V and 7 bases at J, with 15 bases between. CDR1 LNHDA and CDR2 SQIVND come from the germline V gene (reference sequence). This CDR3 has 14 residues. CDR3 loop: CASSMGSGRFEAFF. The DNA of the CDR3 is TGTGCCAGTAGTATGGGGTCAGGGCGCTTTGAAGCTTTCTTT. Filled out from reference TRBV19 and TRBJ1-1, the complete variable domain reads DGGITQSPKYLFRKEGQNVTLSCEQNLNHDAMYWYRQDPGQGLRLIYYSQIVNDFQKGDIAEGYSVSREKKESFPLTVTSAQKNPTAFYLCASSMGSGRFEAFFGQGTRLTVV.

The chain carries TRBV19 and TRBJ1-2; a weak D match, TRBD1 (5 bases). V was cut by 0 bases and J by 0 bases, with 14 bases left in between. The germline CDR1 and CDR2 sequences are LNHDA and SQIVND (reference sequence). The CDR3 runs to 17 residues. This CDR3 is CASSIDRGQGANYGYTF. CDR3 sequence (DNA): TGTGCCAGTAGTATAGATCGAGGCCAGGGTGCTAACTATGGCTACACCTTC.

The gene calls are TRBV4-1 and TRBJ1-3, with D hard to call. The CDR3 has 14 residues. Germline-derived CDR1 and CDR2 are MGHRA and YSYEKL. V was clipped by 2 bases and J by 4 bases, with 9 bases between them. DNA for the CDR3: TGCGCCAGCAGCCAATTGGGCACCGGAAACACCATATATTTT. This codes for CASSQLGTGNTIYF.

V usage is TRBV5-6 and J usage is TRBJ1-4; D perhaps matches TRBD1 (5 bases). The CDR3 is 18 amino acids. Germline CDR1 SGHDT, CDR2 YYEEEE. V was shortened by 4 bases and J by 1 base, with 20 bases between the two germline ends. The CDR3 DNA sequence: TGTGCCAGCAGCCCACAGTGGAAAGGGGAAGAAACTAATGAAAAACTGTTTTTT. Translated: CASSPQWKGEETNEKLFF.

V gene TRBV4-1 combines with J gene TRBJ1-3, with TRBD1 identical over 10 bases. The CDR3 contains 16 residues. Unmatched junction bases numbered 12, after V lost 5 bases and J lost 8 bases. Germline lookup yields CDR1 MGHRA and CDR2 YSYEKL. CDR3 sequence reads: CASSYRTGGSGDTIYF. In nucleotides, the CDR3 is TGCGCCAGCAGCTATAGGACAGGGGGAAGTGGGGACACCATATATTTT.

The chain employs TRBV6-1 and TRBJ2-7; 9 nucleotides line up with TRBD2. This CDR3 comprises 14 residues. V lost 3 bases, J lost 3 bases, and 3 bases stayed unmatched. Germline-derived CDR1 and CDR2 are MNHNS and SASEGT. The DNA for the CDR3 is TGTGCCAGCAGTGAGGCGCGGGGGGGCTACGAGCAGTACTTC. This translates into CASSEARGGYEQYF.

In its sample, this clone was seen a few times. The chain has TRBV9 and TRBJ1-6; D gene unclear. The ends were cut back, 0 bases at V and 8 bases at J, with 9 bases in the middle. Germline V gene sequence: CDR1 SGDLS, CDR2 YYNGEE. The CDR3 spans 14 residues. The CDR3 loop is CASSVDLTDSPLHF. The CDR3 DNA is TGTGCCAGCAGCGTAGATCTAACGGATTCACCCCTCCACTTT.

The J gene is TRBJ2-7, the V gene TRBV4-3, with a tentative D call TRBD2 (5 bases). Germline CDR1 and CDR2: LGHNA and YSLEER. This CDR3 is 14 amino acids long. V was shortened by 3 bases and J by 1 base, with 10 bases between the two germline ends. CDR3: CASSHGMGSYEQYF. Here the CDR3 DNA reads TGCGCCAGCAGCCACGGGATGGGTTCCTACGAGCAGTACTTC.

The chain combines TRBV9 with TRBJ1-3; TRBD1 aligns across 7 bases. This CDR3 spans 17 amino acids. Germline V lookup: CDR1 SGDLS, CDR2 YYNGEE. The V gene end was trimmed by 4 bases and the J gene end by 0 bases; junction bases not matched to a gene: 10. The CDR3 DNA reads as TGTGCCAGCAGCCCACAGGGGCTCTACTACTCTGGAAACACCATATATTTT. Translated: CASSPQGLYYSGNTIYF.

V is TRBV7-2 and J is TRBJ2-3; possibly TRBD2 for D (6 bases). This CDR3 is built from 13 residues. Germline values: CDR1 SGHTA, CDR2 FQGNSA. Trimming left V 8 bases short and J 2 bases short, with 11 bases between. The CDR3 DNA reads as TGTGCCAGCGGTCGGGGGTACACAGATACGCAGTATTTT. This codes for CASGRGYTDTQYF. The full variable domain, rest sourced from reference TRBV7-2 and TRBJ2-3, is GAGVSQSPSNKVTEKGKDVELRCDPISGHTALYWYRQSLGQGLEFLIYFQGNSAPDKSGLPSDRFSAERTGGSVSTLTIQRTQQEDSAVYLCASGRGYTDTQYFGPGTRLTVL.